This TCR beta chain was identified during a study of blood T cell repertoires in COVID-19. Study-wide background: Acute-phase and convalescent COVID-19 samples originated in the United States, Italy and Spain. T cells, B-cell-depleted T cells, or PBMCs provided the cDNA or gDNA that served as material.

The V and J ends lost 4 bases and 6 bases respectively, with 24 bases between them. The CDR3 contains 17 residues. Germline assignment: CDR1 MNHNS and CDR2 SASEGT. As processed by the authors: Reference gene primer amplification gave estimated nucleated cell counts. The repertoire was sequenced with immunoSEQ multiplex PCR; TCRdb's copy has only in-frame clones and lacks some. That table is the source of V, J and clone size, and D and trimming were worked out from the DNA. Seen here are over 200,000 clones, 87% observed once, and the top ten hold 1.9%. This chain joins TRBV6-1 and TRBJ1-2, with D perhaps TRBD1 (6 bases). Sequenced input: peripheral blood. The sequence came from a man in his forties or fifties with active or convalescent COVID-19. The CDR3 sequence is CASSALVGTPGPHGYTF. As DNA, the CDR3 is TGTGCCAGCAGTGCATTGGTCGGGACACCGGGGCCGCATGGCTACACCTTC.